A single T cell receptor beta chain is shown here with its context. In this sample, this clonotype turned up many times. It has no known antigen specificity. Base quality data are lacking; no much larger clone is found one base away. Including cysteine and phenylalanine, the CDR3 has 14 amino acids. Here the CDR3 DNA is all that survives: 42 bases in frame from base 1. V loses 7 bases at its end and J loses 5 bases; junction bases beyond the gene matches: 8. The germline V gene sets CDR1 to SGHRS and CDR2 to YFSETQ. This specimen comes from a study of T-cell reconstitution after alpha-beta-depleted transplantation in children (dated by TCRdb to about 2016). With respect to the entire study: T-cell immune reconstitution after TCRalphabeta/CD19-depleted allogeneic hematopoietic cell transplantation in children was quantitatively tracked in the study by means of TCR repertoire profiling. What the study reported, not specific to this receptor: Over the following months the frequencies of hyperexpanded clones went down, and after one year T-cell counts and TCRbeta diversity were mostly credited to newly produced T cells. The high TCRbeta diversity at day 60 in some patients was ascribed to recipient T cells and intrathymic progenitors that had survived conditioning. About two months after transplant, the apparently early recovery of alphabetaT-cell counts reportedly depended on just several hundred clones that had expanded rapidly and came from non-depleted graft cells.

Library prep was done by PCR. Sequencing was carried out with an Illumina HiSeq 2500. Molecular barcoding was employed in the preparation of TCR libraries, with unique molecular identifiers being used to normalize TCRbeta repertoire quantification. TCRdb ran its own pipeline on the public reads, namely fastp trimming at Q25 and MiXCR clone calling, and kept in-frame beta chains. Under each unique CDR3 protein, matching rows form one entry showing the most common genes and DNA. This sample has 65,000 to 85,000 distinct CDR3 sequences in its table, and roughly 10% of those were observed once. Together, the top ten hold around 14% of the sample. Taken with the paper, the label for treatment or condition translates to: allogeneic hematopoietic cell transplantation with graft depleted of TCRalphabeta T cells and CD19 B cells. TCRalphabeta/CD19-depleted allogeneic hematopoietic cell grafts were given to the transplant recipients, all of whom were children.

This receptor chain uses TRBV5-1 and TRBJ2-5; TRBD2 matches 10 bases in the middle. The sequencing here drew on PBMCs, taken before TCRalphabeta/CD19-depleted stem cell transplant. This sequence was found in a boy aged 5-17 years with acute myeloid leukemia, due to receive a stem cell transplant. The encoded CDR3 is CASERGGNVETQYF. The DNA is TGCGCCAGCGAGCGGGGGGGAAATGTGGAGACCCAGTACTTC.